The T cell receptor (beta chain) under discussion was sequenced for a study of radiotherapy plus CTLA-4 blockade in lung cancer. Whole-study results and caveats: Peripheral blood showed expansion of tumor-derived TCR clones after radiotherapy and ipilimumab. Alongside interferon-beta, early blood T cell clone dynamics were reportedly the best predictor of response.

Alongside CTLA-4 blockade with ipilimumab, patients with chemo-refractory metastatic non-small-cell lung cancer received focal radiation. Points on this clone: Its antigen is not known.

The CDR3 is 15 amino acids. Germline V gene sequence: CDR1 WNHNN, CDR2 SYGVQD (reference sequence). The germline V and J ends were trimmed by 9 bases and 2 bases, with 20 bases remaining between them. Sequencing was performed with immunoSEQ multiplex PCR; in TCRdb, only in-frame clones are kept and a portion is missing. The sample carries roughly 78,000 clones, over 65% recorded once. This chain links TRBV10-1 with TRBJ2-7; D remains unclear. The specimen was peripheral blood, collected from a patient treated with radiotherapy plus ipilimumab. This receptor was identified in a human donor with non-small cell lung cancer who had a complete response to radiotherapy plus ipilimumab. This chain's CDR3 is CASKGLSPGTYEQYV. The CDR3 DNA sequence: TGCGCCAGTAAAGGGCTTTCCCCTGGGACCTACGAGCAGTACGTC.